The clone carrying this T cell receptor beta chain was recorded at least ten times. The sample belongs to a study of regulatory T cells in long-lasting Graves disease. Investigators prepared the TCR beta libraries by applying iRepertoire HTBI primers and Arm-PCR of CDR3 regions. TCRdb reprocessed the multiplex PCR reads via MiXCR and lists one record per CDR3 protein. The sample lists 360,000 or so distinct CDR3 sequences; around 11% were seen once. Time point given: newly diagnosed GD, antithyroid drugs for less than 3 months. PBMCs provided the RNA from which the TCR library was made. The germline V gene has CDR1 MNHEY and CDR2 SVGAGI. Deletions cut 2 bases from V and 8 bases from J, with 10 bases between. The CDR3 loop spans 13 amino acids. The same specimen was also included in a second study, on T cells in Graves' hyperthyroidism and ophthalmopathy. As that study records: Patients were aged 18 to 65, had disease duration under 2 months, and had newly diagnosed hyperthyroidism. Uncontrolled infection, other autoimmune disease, pregnancy or lactation barred patients from enrollment.

J is TRBJ1-5 and V is TRBV6-5; unclear D gene. This sequence originates from a woman aged 18-29 years with Graves disease. Material: peripheral blood mononuclear cells (PBMCs), obtained at new diagnosis, from a patient treated with antithyroid drugs. CDR3 coding DNA: TGTGCCAGCAGTTACAGGGTAGCGGAGCCCCAGCATTTT. Residues: CASSYRVAEPQHF.